This TCR beta chain was retrieved from a study of OX40 agonist ivuxolimab in advanced cancers. Study at large: The dose of intravenous ivuxolimab that patients received every 2 weeks ranged from 0.01 to 10 mg/kg.

Details on this clone: The antigen remains undetermined.

General observations from the study: The authors also found low normalized T-cell clonal expansion in some nonresponders.

TCRdb keeps only in-frame clones here, not all; method: immunoSEQ multiplex PCR. Of tens of thousands of clones in the sample, roughly 87% were seen once. Material: CD4+ or CD8+ T cells sorted from blood, obtained in a trial of the OX40 agonist ivuxolimab. The receptor was isolated from an adult with an advanced solid tumor such as melanoma, head and neck, liver or kidney cancer.

The DNA for the CDR3 is TGTGCCAGCAGCTTGGGGCAGAACCAAGAGACCCAGTACTTC. It specifies CASSLGQNQETQYF. The rearrangement uses TRBV5-4 and TRBJ2-5; D is unresolved. The V gene lost 0 bases and the J gene lost 0 bases, with 6 bases spanning the gap. The germline CDR1 and CDR2 sequences are SGHNT and YYREEE (reference sequence). The CDR3 has 14 amino acids.